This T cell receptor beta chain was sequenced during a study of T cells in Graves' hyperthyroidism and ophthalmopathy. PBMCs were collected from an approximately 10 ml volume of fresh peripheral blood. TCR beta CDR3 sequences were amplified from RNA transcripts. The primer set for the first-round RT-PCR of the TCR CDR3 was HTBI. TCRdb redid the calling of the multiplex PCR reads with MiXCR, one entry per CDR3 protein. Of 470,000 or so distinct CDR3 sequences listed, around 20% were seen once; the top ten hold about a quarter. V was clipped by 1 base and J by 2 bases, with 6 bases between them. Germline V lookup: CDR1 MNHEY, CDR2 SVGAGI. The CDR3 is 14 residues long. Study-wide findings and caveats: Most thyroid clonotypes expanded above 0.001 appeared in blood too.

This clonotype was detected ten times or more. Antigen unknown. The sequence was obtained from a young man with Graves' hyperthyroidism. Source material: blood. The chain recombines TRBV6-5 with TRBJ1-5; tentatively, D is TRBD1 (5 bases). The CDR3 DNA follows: TGTGCCAGCAGTTACTGGGGGGGCAATCAGCCCCAGCATTTT. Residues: CASSYWGGNQPQHF.